This is a list of T cell receptor beta chains from one sample in a study of a mutant IDH1 vaccine in newly diagnosed glioma. Produced via immunoSEQ multiplex PCR; TCRdb's table is partial and in-frame only. The sample lists tens of thousands of clones; around 80% were seen once. For these TCRs, the target antigens are not known. The material was PBMCs, obtained from a glioma patient whose treatment included an IDH1 peptide vaccine. These receptors came from a man aged 50-60 years with glioma. Each CDR3 is given with its conserved first and last residue. The D gene is left open where the match is weak. Only some rows state a clone size, as once, few, many or a class for expanded clones.

cdr3_length	d_call	j_call	clone_size	v_call	cdr3_aa	cdr3_nt
12	NA	TRBJ1-5	once	TRBV7-2	CASSLLYQPQHF	TGTGCCAGCAGCCTGCTATATCAGCCCCAGCATTTT
13	NA	TRBJ2-2	NA	TRBV27	CASSPWDTGELFF	TGTGCCAGCAGCCCCTGGGACACCGGGGAGCTGTTTTTT
15	NA	TRBJ2-3	NA	TRBV5-4	CASSPPAGITDTQYF	TGTGCCAGCAGCCCCCCCGCGGGGATAACAGATACGCAGTATTTT
15	TRBD1	TRBJ2-5	NA	TRBV2	CASRVKTGRQETQYF	TGTGCCAGCAGGGTGAAGACAGGGAGACAAGAGACCCAGTACTTC
14	NA	TRBJ2-2	medium-sized	TRBV6-4	CASSDSGESGELFF	TGTGCCAGCAGTGACTCTGGGGAGTCCGGGGAGCTGTTTTTT
14	NA	TRBJ1-2	NA	TRBV6-1	CASTKEKGRFGYTF	TGTGCCAGTACCAAGGAAAAAGGGAGGTTTGGCTACACCTTC
17	TRBD1	TRBJ2-6	NA	TRBV5-4	CASSGGQGSSGANVLTF	TGTGCCAGCAGCGGGGGACAGGGTAGCTCTGGGGCCAACGTCCTGACTTTC
14	NA	TRBJ2-5	few	TRBV15	CATSRGVRGETQYF	TGTGCCACCAGCAGAGGGGTTCGGGGTGAGACCCAGTACTTC
14	TRBD2	TRBJ2-7	NA	TRBV2	CASNRAGASYEQYF	TGTGCCAGCAATAGAGCGGGGGCCTCCTACGAGCAGTACTTC
14	NA	TRBJ1-2	NA	TRBV2	CASSEAGGSLGYTF	TGTGCCAGCAGTGAAGCTGGAGGGTCTCTTGGCTACACCTTC
17	NA	TRBJ1-1	NA	TRBV10-2	CASSESMQEGGNTEAFF	TGCGCCAGCAGTGAGTCGATGCAGGAGGGCGGGAACACTGAAGCTTTCTTT
15	NA	TRBJ1-3	NA	TRBV7-2	CASSLDRAGGNTIYF	TGTGCCAGCAGCTTAGACAGGGCGGGTGGAAACACCATATATTTT
16	TRBD2	TRBJ2-2	NA	TRBV7-9	CASSPGTSANTGELFF	TGTGCCAGCAGCCCCGGGACTAGCGCGAACACCGGGGAGCTGTTTTTT
14	TRBD1	TRBJ2-1	NA	TRBV28	CASRPGQGGNEQFF	TGTGCCAGCAGACCGGGACAGGGGGGCAATGAGCAGTTCTTC
14	TRBD1	TRBJ2-7	NA	TRBV7-9	CASSQDREYDEQYF	TGTGCCAGCAGCCAGGACAGGGAGTACGACGAGCAGTACTTC
14	NA	TRBJ2-7	NA	TRBV7-8	CASSLAVTNYEQYF	TGTGCCAGCAGCTTAGCGGTCACAAACTACGAGCAGTACTTC
11	NA	TRBJ1-2	few	TRBV20-1	CSARGPDGYTF	TGCAGTGCTAGAGGCCCAGATGGCTACACCTTC
12	NA	TRBJ1-2	NA	TRBV29-1	CSAQEGTYGYTF	TGCAGCGCCCAGGAGGGAACCTATGGCTACACCTTC
16	TRBD1	TRBJ1-5	few	TRBV6-4	CASRKGLTGGYQPQHF	TGTGCCAGCAGGAAGGGTCTTACAGGGGGCTATCAGCCCCAGCATTTT
17	NA	TRBJ1-1	NA	TRBV13	CASSFRGDLYGGTEAFF	TGTGCCAGCAGCTTTCGAGGGGACCTTTATGGGGGCACTGAAGCTTTCTTT
13	NA	TRBJ1-1	many	TRBV30	CAWSLVGEVEAFF	TGTGCCTGGAGTCTAGTGGGGGAAGTTGAAGCTTTCTTT
14	TRBD2	TRBJ2-5	NA	TRBV7-2	CASSPLAGSVTQYF	TGTGCCAGCAGCCCCCTAGCGGGCTCGGTGACCCAGTACTTC
12	NA	TRBJ1-1	NA	TRBV6-5	CASSTGSGEAFF	TGTGCCAGCAGTACCGGGTCGGGTGAAGCTTTCTTT
14	NA	TRBJ1-4	NA	TRBV5-1	CASSFDGQNEKLFF	TGCGCCAGCAGCTTTGATGGGCAAAATGAAAAACTGTTTTTT
14	TRBD1	TRBJ2-7	NA	TRBV7-9	CASSSGQEGYEQYF	TGTGCCAGCAGCTCGGGACAGGAGGGTTACGAGCAGTACTTC
17	NA	TRBJ2-3	NA	TRBV4-3	CASSQDWRAWGTDTQYF	TGCGCCAGCAGCCAAGATTGGCGGGCCTGGGGCACAGATACGCAGTATTTT
14	NA	TRBJ2-7	NA	TRBV4-3	CASSQVASVYEQYF	TGCGCCAGCAGCCAAGTAGCTTCCGTATACGAGCAGTACTTC
15	NA	TRBJ1-3	NA	TRBV6-1	CASSDYGARGNTIYF	TGTGCCAGCAGTGATTATGGGGCGAGGGGAAACACCATATATTTT
10	NA	TRBJ1-4	NA	TRBV19	CATHGEKLFF	TGTGCCACCCATGGTGAAAAACTGTTTTTT
13	NA	TRBJ1-1	NA	TRBV5-4	CASSLGRNTEAFF	TGTGCCAGCAGCTTAGGGCGGAACACTGAAGCTTTCTTT
15	TRBD2	TRBJ2-7	NA	TRBV7-2	CASSLASGGSYEQYF	TGTGCCAGCAGCTTGGCTAGCGGGGGTTCCTACGAGCAGTACTTC
13	NA	TRBJ1-2	NA	TRBV19	CASSANREYGYTF	TGTGCCAGTAGTGCGAACAGAGAGTATGGCTACACCTTC
15	NA	TRBJ1-5	NA	TRBV19	CASRGQHYSNQPQHF	TGTGCCAGTAGGGGACAACATTATAGCAATCAGCCCCAGCATTTT
15	TRBD2	TRBJ2-2	NA	TRBV10-3	CAISERVAGGGELFF	TGTGCCATCAGTGAGCGCGTAGCGGGGGGCGGGGAGCTGTTTTTT
13	NA	TRBJ1-5	NA	TRBV30	CAWSGNSNQPQHF	TGTGCCTGGAGCGGGAATAGCAATCAGCCCCAGCATTTT
14	TRBD1	TRBJ2-7	NA	TRBV5-1	CASSWGDRGYEQYF	TGCGCCAGCAGCTGGGGGGACAGGGGCTACGAGCAGTACTTC
13	NA	TRBJ1-1	NA	TRBV6-1	CAGKQEENTEAFF	TGTGCCGGCAAACAGGAGGAGAACACTGAAGCTTTCTTT
15	NA	TRBJ1-5	NA	TRBV18	CASSPRGSGNQPQHF	TGTGCCAGCTCACCAAGGGGTAGTGGGAATCAGCCCCAGCATTTT
14	TRBD1	TRBJ2-3	NA	TRBV7-2	CASSATGAADTQYF	TGTGCCAGCAGCGCGACAGGGGCCGCAGATACGCAGTATTTT
15	TRBD1	TRBJ2-7	NA	TRBV7-2	CASSRPGQGLNEQYF	TGTGCCAGCAGCCGCCCGGGACAGGGTCTGAACGAGCAGTACTTC
14	NA	TRBJ1-4	NA	TRBV7-8	CASSFMEGNEKLFF	TGTGCCAGCAGCTTCATGGAGGGGAACGAAAAACTGTTTTTT
14	NA	TRBJ2-7	NA	TRBV7-9	CASSSTRSSYEQYF	TGTGCCAGCAGCTCGACCCGTAGCTCCTACGAGCAGTACTTC
16	NA	TRBJ1-4	NA	TRBV27	CASRPRTEKTNEKLFF	TGTGCCAGCAGACCCCGGACGGAGAAAACTAATGAAAAACTGTTTTTT
14	NA	TRBJ2-5	NA	TRBV9	CASSVVGAGETQYF	TGTGCCAGCAGCGTGGTCGGGGCAGGGGAGACCCAGTACTTC
16	TRBD2	TRBJ2-5	NA	TRBV6-6	CASSYERGGPKETQYF	TGTGCCAGCAGTTACGAGCGGGGAGGACCAAAAGAGACCCAGTACTTC
17	TRBD1	TRBJ1-1	NA	TRBV5-1	CATHTWDSRGSNTEAFF	TGCGCCACCCATACCTGGGACAGCAGGGGTTCGAACACTGAAGCTTTCTTT
15	TRBD1	TRBJ1-5	once	TRBV19	CASSSSGTGGQPQHF	TGTGCCAGTAGTAGCTCCGGGACAGGGGGTCAGCCCCAGCATTTT
14	NA	TRBJ1-1	NA	TRBV7-8	CASSLAGRSTEAFF	TGTGCCAGCAGCTTAGCTGGCCGGAGCACTGAAGCTTTCTTT
16	NA	TRBJ1-5	once	TRBV27	CASNTPGGLSNQPQHF	TGTGCCAGCAATACTCCGGGGGGTTTGAGCAATCAGCCCCAGCATTTT
13	NA	TRBJ1-5	NA	TRBV28	CALARVSNQPQHF	TGTGCCTTGGCGAGAGTTAGCAATCAGCCCCAGCATTTT
15	TRBD2	TRBJ2-3	NA	TRBV25-1	CASSESSGGADTQYF	TGTGCCAGCAGTGAATCTAGCGGGGGTGCAGATACGCAGTATTTT
19	NA	TRBJ1-2	NA	TRBV27	CASSSHRTARFRGNYGYTF	TGTGCCAGCAGTTCTCATCGGACAGCGAGGTTCCGAGGTAACTATGGCTACACCTTC
16	NA	TRBJ1-5	once	TRBV4-1	CASSQDGQGRNQPQHF	TGCGCCAGCAGCCAAGACGGGCAAGGGCGAAATCAGCCCCAGCATTTT
15	NA	TRBJ2-6	NA	TRBV6-5	CASSLGNSGANVLTF	TGTGCCAGCAGTCTCGGGAACTCTGGGGCCAACGTCCTGACTTTC
15	NA	TRBJ2-2	NA	TRBV5-8	CASRPGPALTGELFF	TGTGCCAGCAGACCAGGACCTGCGTTGACCGGGGAGCTGTTTTTT
11	NA	TRBJ2-2	NA	TRBV7-2	CASSLPGELFF	TGTGCCAGCAGCTTACCGGGAGAGCTGTTTTTT
13	TRBD1	TRBJ1-5	NA	TRBV19	CASTDRGWPPQHF	TGTGCCAGCACCGACAGGGGATGGCCGCCCCAGCATTTT
15	NA	TRBJ1-1	NA	TRBV30	CAWSMGGTLNTEAFF	TGTGCCTGGAGTATGGGGGGCACTTTGAACACTGAAGCTTTCTTT
15	NA	TRBJ2-5	NA	TRBV7-9	CASSLGGVFQETQYF	TGTGCCAGCAGCTTAGGCGGGGTCTTTCAAGAGACCCAGTACTTC
14	NA	TRBJ1-1	NA	TRBV11-2	CASTSGTPGGEAFF	TGTGCCAGCACTTCCGGGACCCCGGGCGGGGAAGCTTTCTTT